This is a list of T cell receptor beta chains from one sample in a study of OX40 agonist ivuxolimab in advanced cancers. Generated by immunoSEQ multiplex PCR, the TCRdb table keeps only in-frame clones and is missing some. The sample has 25,000 to 35,000 clones; under 85% are singletons. The sample consisted of CD4+ or CD8+ T cells sorted from blood, taken in a trial of the OX40 agonist ivuxolimab. These receptors were taken from an adult with an advanced solid tumor such as melanoma, head and neck, liver or kidney cancer. Each CDR3 is given with its conserved first and last residue. D genes are given only for firm matches. Expanded clones get a size class; other rows say once, few or many, or leave the size out.

clone_size d_call j_call v_call cdr3_aa cdr3_nt
- TRBD1 TRBJ1-2 TRBV7-9 CASSPTGDGYTF TGTGCCAGCAGCCCGACAGGGGATGGCTACACCTTC
- - TRBJ2-1 TRBV7-6 CASSLLGAHEMNNEQFF TGTGCTAGCAGCCTCCTGGGGGCGCACGAGATGAACAATGAGCAGTTCTTC
- TRBD1 TRBJ2-5 TRBV7-9 CASTALEGQGGWETQYF TGTGCCAGCACCGCCCTTGAGGGACAGGGTGGATGGGAGACCCAGTACTTC
- TRBD1 TRBJ1-1 TRBV13 CASTLTGGTEAFF TGTGCCAGCACCCTAACAGGGGGCACTGAAGCTTTCTTT
few - TRBJ1-2 TRBV5-4 CASSQATQGNYGYTF TGTGCCAGCAGTCAAGCCACGCAGGGTAACTATGGCTACACCTTC
- - TRBJ1-3 TRBV19 CASHTRGSSGNTIYF TGTGCCAGTCACACCCGGGGGTCCTCTGGAAACACCATATATTTT
- - TRBJ1-6 TRBV28 CASSLDLSGTHNSPLHF TGTGCCAGCAGTTTAGATTTATCCGGGACTCATAATTCACCCCTCCACTTT
few - TRBJ2-5 TRBV7-2 CASSLAKLGGETQYF TGTGCCAGCAGCTTAGCGAAGTTGGGTGGGGAGACCCAGTACTTC
- - TRBJ2-3 TRBV4-1 CASSHGESTDTQYF TGCGCCAGCAGCCACGGGGAGAGCACAGATACGCAGTATTTT
- - TRBJ1-2 TRBV7-2 CASSSPIQGSYGYTF TGTGCCAGCAGCTCCCCGATACAGGGTAGCTATGGCTACACCTTC
once - TRBJ1-2 TRBV2 CASRAGREHYGYTF TGTGCCAGCAGAGCCGGGAGAGAACACTATGGCTACACCTTC
- - TRBJ1-1 TRBV6-4 CASRRTNTEAFF TGTGCCAGCAGGAGGACCAACACTGAAGCTTTCTTT
medium-sized - TRBJ2-1 TRBV5-1 CASSDYNEQFF TGCGCCAGCAGCGACTACAATGAGCAGTTCTTC
- - TRBJ1-2 TRBV7-2 CASSLGWGGTYGYTF TGTGCCAGCAGCCTGGGTTGGGGCGGAACCTATGGCTACACCTTC
- - TRBJ1-2 TRBV6-1 CASSELWGAQGYTF TGTGCCAGCAGTGAACTGTGGGGGGCGCAAGGCTACACCTTC
- - TRBJ1-1 TRBV5-1 CASRSGPNTEAFF TGCGCCAGCAGATCCGGACCGAACACTGAAGCTTTCTTT
- - TRBJ1-1 TRBV30 CAWSVLGTTEAFF TGTGCCTGGAGTGTACTCGGGACCACTGAAGCTTTCTTT
- - TRBJ2-5 TRBV4-1 CASSSAGEGTQYF TGCGCCAGCAGCTCAGCGGGTGAAGGGACCCAGTACTTC
- TRBD1 TRBJ1-2 TRBV28 CASSFSRTGGSYGYTF TGTGCCAGCAGCTTCTCCCGGACAGGAGGCTCCTATGGCTACACCTTC
- - TRBJ2-4 TRBV19 CASSIKGNLAKNIQYF TGTGCCAGTAGTATAAAGGGCAACCTAGCCAAAAACATTCAGTACTTC
- TRBD1 TRBJ1-1 TRBV6-5 CASGQGGFSNTEAFF TGTGCCAGCGGACAGGGGGGGTTTTCGAACACTGAAGCTTTCTTT
- - TRBJ1-2 TRBV9 CASSVDRESGYTF TGTGCCAGCAGCGTAGATCGAGAGAGCGGCTACACCTTC
- TRBD1 TRBJ2-7 TRBV27 CASSFYPPGQDSYEQYF TGTGCCAGCAGTTTCTACCCCCCGGGACAGGACTCCTACGAGCAGTACTTC
- TRBD2 TRBJ2-3 TRBV5-1 CASSLSSGGQDSTDTQYF TGCGCCAGCAGCTTGTCCAGCGGGGGCCAAGATAGCACAGATACGCAGTATTTT
- - TRBJ2-4 TRBV7-9 CASSLRGGAKNIQYF TGTGCCAGCAGCTTACGTGGGGGAGCCAAAAACATTCAGTACTTC
medium-sized - TRBJ1-3 TRBV5-6 CASSLAGAGNTIYF TGTGCCAGCAGCTTGGCAGGGGCCGGAAACACCATATATTTT
few - TRBJ1-5 TRBV6-1 CASSEVGPQHF TGTGCCAGCAGTGAAGTTGGACCCCAGCATTTT
- TRBD1 TRBJ1-6 TRBV7-6 CASSLETQGAGSPLHF TGTGCCAGCAGCTTAGAGACCCAGGGGGCAGGCTCACCCCTCCACTTT
- - TRBJ1-2 TRBV7-9 CASERGKGYGYTF TGTGCCAGCGAGAGAGGGAAAGGCTATGGCTACACCTTC
- - TRBJ2-3 TRBV10-3 CAISESADTQYF TGTGCCATCAGTGAGTCAGCAGATACGCAGTATTTT
- - TRBJ2-2 TRBV12-5 CASGSGANTGELFF TGTGCTAGTGGTTCAGGGGCGAACACCGGGGAGCTGTTTTTT
- - TRBJ2-4 TRBV5-1 CASSGGQAKNIQYF TGCGCCAGCAGCGGAGGACAAGCCAAAAACATTCAGTACTTC
many - TRBJ1-2 TRBV6-1 CASEQGYGYTF TGTGCCAGCGAACAGGGCTATGGCTACACCTTC
- - TRBJ1-5 TRBV2 CASVDPAKGLQPQHF TGTGCCAGCGTAGACCCCGCGAAGGGGCTTCAGCCCCAGCATTTT
- TRBD2 TRBJ2-1 TRBV7-9 CASSPAGLGGYEQFF TGTGCCAGCAGCCCGGCGGGACTAGGAGGGTATGAGCAGTTCTTC
- - TRBJ1-2 TRBV19 CASNRANRGYGYTF TGTGCCAGTAATCGGGCCAACCGGGGCTATGGCTACACCTTC
- - TRBJ2-5 TRBV7-9 CASSSRNQETQYF TGTGCCAGCAGCTCCAGGAACCAAGAGACCCAGTACTTC
- - TRBJ1-2 TRBV6-1 CASSGGGYYGYTF TGTGCCAGCAGCGGAGGGGGGTACTATGGCTACACCTTC
many - TRBJ1-2 TRBV19 CASSSVQNQYGYTF TGTGCCAGTAGTAGCGTACAGAACCAATATGGCTACACCTTC
- TRBD2 TRBJ2-5 TRBV30 CAWSVTSGGAETQYF TGTGCCTGGAGTGTAACTAGCGGGGGGGCCGAGACCCAGTACTTC